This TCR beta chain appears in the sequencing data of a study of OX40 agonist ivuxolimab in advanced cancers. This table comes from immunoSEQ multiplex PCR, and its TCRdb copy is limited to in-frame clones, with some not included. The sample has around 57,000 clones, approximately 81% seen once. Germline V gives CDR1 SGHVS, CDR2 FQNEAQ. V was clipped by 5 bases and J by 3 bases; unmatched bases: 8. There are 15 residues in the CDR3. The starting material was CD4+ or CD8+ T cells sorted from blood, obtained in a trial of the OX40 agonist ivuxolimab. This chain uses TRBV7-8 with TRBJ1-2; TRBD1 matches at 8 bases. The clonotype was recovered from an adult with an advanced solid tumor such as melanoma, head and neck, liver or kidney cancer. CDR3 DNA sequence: TGTGCCAGCAGCCCAGGGCCAGGGGGCGACTATGGCTACACCTTC. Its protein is CASSPGPGGDYGYTF.